Below, 3 T cell receptor beta chains from the same sample are listed, as sequenced in a study of CD8+CD57+ T cells in acquired aplastic anemia. TCR beta VDJ and CDR3 profiling used genomic DNA as template. TCRdb used MiXCR to reprocess the reads, holding one entry per CDR3 protein. Here the sample spans hundreds of thousands of distinct CDR3 sequences, 25% to 40% being singletons. It was patients with CD8+CD57+ cell expansion by flow cytometry who were chosen for sequencing. The sequenced material came from sorted CD4+, CD8+, or CD8+CD57+ T cells (not recorded which) from PBMCs. The origin of the receptors is a human donor with aplastic anemia.

In this sample, this clonotype turned up a few times. The rearrangement joins TRBV6-1 to TRBJ1-2, with D perhaps matching TRBD1 (6 bases). V was clipped by 7 bases and J by 7 bases, with 16 bases between them. This CDR3 is built from 13 residues. Germline lookup yields CDR1 MNHNS and CDR2 SASEGT. The CDR3 sequence is CASNSRGYPGYTF. Written as DNA, the CDR3 is TGTGCCAGCAACTCGAGGGGGTACCCTGGCTACACCTTC.

This clonotype was counted ten times or more. Written as DNA, the CDR3 is TGCGCCAGCAGCTTGACAAGCGGGAGTTCCTCCTACGAGCAGTACTTC. This sequence encodes CASSLTSGSSSYEQYF. The rearrangement links TRBV5-1 to TRBJ2-7; TRBD2 agrees at 8 bases. Germline V gene sequence: CDR1 SGHRS, CDR2 YFSETQ. Germline trimming cut 1 base from V and 0 bases from J; bases unmatched to any gene: 6. The CDR3 is 16 residues long.

This clonotype was detected a few times. V and J are TRBV30 and TRBJ1-1; D gene ambiguous. The CDR3 spans 12 residues. Germline V gene data show CDR1 as GTSNPN and CDR2 as SVGIG (reference sequence). The germline V and J ends were trimmed by 7 bases and 5 bases, with 14 bases remaining between them. The CDR3 reads CAYTGGETEAFF. CDR3 DNA sequence: TGTGCCTATACGGGCGGGGAGACTGAAGCTTTCTTT.